The clone carrying this TCR beta chain was seen many times. Its antigen is unknown. TCRdb reprocessed the reads with MiXCR, giving one entry per CDR3 protein. Here the sample spans 310,000 or so distinct CDR3 sequences, roughly 9.3% being singletons. This sample was included in a study of T cell repertoires in cytomegalovirus infection. For the study at large: Public TCR beta signatures marked donors with CMV infection and the matching HLA.

Study observations and caveats: HLA-C-restricted CMV clonotypes gave the most frequent clonotype in two of eight donors. Cumulated frequencies of public TCR beta families served to identify carriers of CMV plus the relevant HLA.

Germline V gene data show CDR1 as MNHEY and CDR2 as SVGEGT. This CDR3 has 18 residues. V lost 2 bases and J lost 0; bases outside the gene matches: 7. This TCR derives from a human donor in good health (CMV status not recorded). Some clones in this sample may be carry-over from other donors' samples. The sequenced material came from PBMCs. The chain links TRBV6-2 or TRBV6-3 to TRBJ2-1; 10 bases fit TRBD2. The chain's CDR3 is CASSYERGGISSYNEQFF. The CDR3 bases are TGTGCCAGCAGTTACGAGCGGGGGGGAATCAGCTCCTACAATGAGCAGTTCTTC.